This T cell receptor (beta chain) came from a study of blood T cell repertoires in COVID-19. The authors' processing: Estimation of nucleated cell counts relied on the amplification of reference gene primers. Sequencing was performed with immunoSEQ multiplex PCR; in TCRdb, only in-frame clones are kept and a portion is missing. The V and J calls and clone size come from that table; D and trimming were worked out from the DNA. The sample has about 220,000 clones; roughly 85% are singletons. The CDR3 runs to 14 residues. Trimming took 2 bases from V and 7 from J; bases not matched to a gene: 5. Germline V gene sequence: CDR1 SGHAT, CDR2 FQDESV (reference sequence). The table lists this clone with a few counts.

The chain recombines TRBV11-1 with TRBJ1-2, with TRBD1 matching over 9 bases. This clonotype was obtained from a woman aged 70-85 years with COVID-19, enrolled during active disease. The specimen sequenced was peripheral blood. The CDR3 nucleotides read TGTGCCAGCAGCTTAACAGGGGGCACCGTTGGCTACACCTTC. As protein: CASSLTGGTVGYTF.